The clone carrying this TCR beta chain was counted a single time. The sample belongs to a study of blood T cell repertoires in COVID-19. The protocol was immunoSEQ multiplex PCR, while the TCRdb copy is restricted to in-frame clones and leaves out a portion. This sample carries hundreds of thousands of clones, about 90% of them seen once, and the ten largest clones take 0.8% to 0.85%. This TCR derives from a man aged 18 to 30 with COVID-19, enrolled during active disease. Sequencing was performed on peripheral blood.

CDR3 sequence: CASGELPEKLFF. The DNA for the CDR3 is TGTGCCAGCGGTGAACTTCCAGAAAAACTGTTTTTT. The V gene is TRBV27, the J gene TRBJ1-4; no clear D. V lost 8 bases, J lost 8 bases, and 12 bases lay in between. From germline, CDR1 is MNHEY and CDR2 SMNVEV (reference sequence). The CDR3 length is 12 residues.